These 8 T cell receptor beta chains share one sample of origin, sequenced in a study of T cell responses to AZD1222 COVID-19 vaccine. Sequencing used immunoSEQ multiplex PCR; TCRdb keeps in-frame clones, though not all of them. The data hold about 110,000 clones, with 80% to 90% observed a single time. This sample comprised peripheral blood, obtained 28 days after the second AZD1222 dose. These receptors were taken from an adult who received the AZD1222 COVID-19 vaccine.

The chain uses TRBV9 and TRBJ1-2; 7 positions agree with TRBD1. The length of the CDR3 is 17 residues. Germline CDR1 is SGDLS and CDR2 is YYNGEE. V dropped 0 bases and J dropped 4; count of bases not matched to a gene: 12. CDR3 amino acids: CASSVDPTGARVYGYTF. The CDR3 nucleotides are TGTGCCAGCAGCGTAGATCCTACAGGGGCGCGTGTCTATGGCTACACCTTC.

The gene calls are TRBV18 and TRBJ1-5, with 8 bases lining up with TRBD1. CDR3 length: 16 amino acids. Unmatched junction bases numbered 10, after V lost 2 bases and J lost 7 bases. CDR1 is KGHSH and CDR2 is LQKENI in the germline V gene. The chain's CDR3 is CASSPNRGAAGQPQHF. CDR3 nucleotide sequence: TGTGCCAGCTCACCAAACAGGGGGGCCGCCGGGCAGCCCCAGCATTTT.

The rearrangement uses TRBV14 and TRBJ1-4; D not resolved. Germline V gives CDR1 SGHDN, CDR2 FVKESK. V dropped 0 bases and J dropped 7 bases, with 12 bases sitting between them. There are 15 residues in the CDR3. The CDR3 nucleotides are TGTGCCAGCAGCCAAGATCCGGGCTGGAGTGAAAAACTGTTTTTT. Its protein is CASSQDPGWSEKLFF.

The chain carries TRBV19 and TRBJ2-1; 8 bases match TRBD2. The V gene end was trimmed by 9 bases and the J gene end by 6 bases; junction bases not matched to a gene: 13. The CDR3 covers 15 residues. Germline CDR1 and CDR2: LNHDA and SQIVND (reference sequence). CDR3 region: CASNLLAGPSNEQFF. The CDR3 DNA reads TGTGCCAGCAACCTATTAGCGGGGCCGTCCAATGAGCAGTTCTTC.

This chain links TRBV28 with TRBJ1-5, with 7 bases identical to TRBD1. CDR3 length: 15 amino acids. The junction had 6 bases not matched to a gene; V was cut back by 5 bases and J by 2 bases. Looked up from germline, CDR1 is MDHEN and CDR2 is SYDVKM. The chain's CDR3 is CASSIDRVGNQPQHF. CDR3 sequence (DNA): TGTGCCAGCAGTATAGACAGGGTCGGCAATCAGCCCCAGCATTTT.

The CDR3 DNA follows: TGTGCCAGCAGCCCGGAGGCGGGACTAGCCCATGAGCAGTTCTTC. This sequence encodes CASSPEAGLAHEQFF. The chain carries TRBV14 and TRBJ2-1; 9 bases match TRBD2. CDR3 length: 15 residues. The V and J ends lost 4 bases and 8 bases, in that order; junction bases with no gene match: 9. The V gene's germline CDR1 is SGHDN and CDR2 FVKESK.

This clone was found a few times. V usage is TRBV4-2 and J usage is TRBJ2-1; D remains unclear. Trimming shortened V by 0 bases and J by 6 bases, and 12 bases separated the two germline ends. The CDR3 totals 15 residues. CDR1 and CDR2 (germline): LGHNA, YNFKEQ. Here the CDR3 reads CASSQEAYPGNEQFF. The CDR3 nucleotides are TGTGCCAGCAGCCAAGAAGCCTACCCAGGCAATGAGCAGTTCTTC.

This clone was found a few times. This chain uses TRBV12-3 or TRBV12-4 with TRBJ1-4, with D unclear. Trimming stripped 4 bases from V and 10 bases from J, with 7 bases between. The CDR3 has 11 amino acids. CDR3 coding DNA: TGTGCCAGCAGTTCTCAAGGAAAACTGTTTTTT. Translated, it gives CASSSQGKLFF.